This paragraph reports one T cell receptor (beta chain). The V gene lost 5 bases and the J gene lost 2 bases, with 9 bases spanning the gap. The CDR3 totals 12 residues. Germline CDR1 is DFQATT and CDR2 is SNEGSKA (reference sequence). These data are taken from a study of CD8 T cells in Susac syndrome. In the study overall: Active disease was present in roughly 6 of the sequenced Susac syndrome patients, and remission in eight or nine.

Sequencing of TCR beta was performed on blood CD8+ T cells and on blood CD4+ T cells. Diagnostic criteria defined recently for definite or probable disease were met by the Susac syndrome patients. The RNA input was 0.5 to 1 ug, and it was reverse transcribed with random hexamers. Amplification of TCR beta CDR3 used immunoSEQ multiplex PCR across 54 Vbeta and 13 Jbeta. TCRdb reanalysed the immunoSEQ multiplex PCR reads using MiXCR and keeps one entry per CDR3 protein. The sample has 240,000 or so distinct CDR3 sequences, 95% to 97% seen once; the top ten hold 0.08% to 0.11%. The gene calls are TRBV20-1 and TRBJ1-2; no clear D. This receptor was obtained from a human donor with Susac syndrome. The specimen sequenced was CD4+ T cells from PBMCs. In DNA form, the CDR3 reads TGCAGTGCTGCAGACGGGAACTATGGCTACACCTTC. This sequence encodes CSAADGNYGYTF.